The 9 T cell receptor beta chains below come from one sample, sequenced in a study of human T cells and chemical hapten exposure. TCRdb re-called the RACE reads through MiXCR, storing one row per CDR3 protein. The profile covers 65,000 to 95,000 distinct CDR3 sequences, with over 9.5% appearing a single time and about 3.5% taken by the ten largest. Noted time point: patch test 1, 2 weeks after DPC sensitization. As to treatment: therapeutic diphenylcyclopropenone sensitization with weekly scalp DPC. Here the sequenced sample was whole blood, taken in connection with sensitization to the hapten diphenylcyclopropenone (DPC). Receptors were obtained from a woman between 55 and 75 years old with alopecia areata. Some clones in this sample may be carry-over from other donors' samples.

The V call is TRBV10-3, the J call TRBJ2-5, with 8 nucleotides matching TRBD1. Germline trimming cut 10 bases from V and 5 bases from J; bases unmatched to any gene: 6. Germline loops: CDR1 ENHRY, CDR2 SYGVKD. The CDR3 spans 12 residues. CDR3 protein: CATMDRAETQYF. The CDR3 DNA reads as TGTGCCACCATGGACAGGGCTGAGACCCAGTACTTC.

This clonotype has only a few counts. The rearrangement joins TRBV18 to TRBJ1-4; TRBD1 matches at 8 bases. This CDR3 is built from 14 residues. V trimming: 3 bases; J trimming: 6 bases; junction bases outside the gene matches: 3. CDR1 and CDR2 from the germline V gene are KGHSH and LQKENI. CDR3 in amino acids: CASSPKTGDEKLFF. DNA for the CDR3: TGTGCCAGCTCACCCAAGACAGGGGATGAAAAACTGTTTTTT.

This clonotype was seen a few times. The J gene is TRBJ2-5, the V gene TRBV5-1; D tentatively reads TRBD1 or TRBD2 (5 bases each). The CDR3 extends over 13 amino acids. V was shortened by 0 bases and J by 6 bases, with 9 bases between the two germline ends. Germline V gives CDR1 SGHRS, CDR2 YFSETQ. Written as DNA, the CDR3 is TGCGCCAGCAGCTTGGAGCAGGGACAGACCCAGTACTTC. Its translation is CASSLEQGQTQYF.

This clonotype has ten or more counts. The genes are TRBV12-3 or TRBV12-4 and TRBJ1-2, with D perhaps matching TRBD1 (5 bases). Trimming cost V 5 bases and J 6 bases, with 16 bases left between them. The CDR3 is 14 amino acids. The CDR3 reads CASSAVGLGDGYTF. The CDR3 nucleotides read TGTGCCAGCAGTGCGGTGGGGCTGGGGGATGGCTACACCTTC.

The table lists this clonotype with many counts. V and J are TRBV7-8 and TRBJ1-1; no clear D gene. CDR3 size: 16 residues. CDR1 SGHVS and CDR2 FQNEAQ come from the germline V gene. The V end lost 5 bases, the J end lost 0 bases, and 16 bases lay between the germline ends. This CDR3 reads CASSHPEGGLNTEAFF. The CDR3 coding sequence is TGTGCCAGCAGCCACCCCGAGGGAGGTCTGAACACTGAAGCTTTCTTT.

This clonotype was recorded at least ten times. The rearrangement joins TRBV27 to TRBJ2-2, with D possibly called TRBD1 or TRBD2 (5 bases each). V lost 3 bases and J lost 1, with 12 bases in between. The CDR3 covers 16 residues. The V gene's germline CDR1 is MNHEY and CDR2 SMNVEV (reference sequence). CDR3 sequence reads: CASSLSGTMNTGELFF. CDR3 in DNA: TGTGCCAGCAGTTTGTCCGGGACCATGAACACCGGGGAGCTGTTTTTT.

The rearrangement uses TRBV5-5 and TRBJ2-4; TRBD2 might be the D (5 bases). This CDR3 contains 13 residues. Germline CDR1 and CDR2: SGHKS and YYEKEE (reference sequence). V shed 7 bases and J shed 0 bases, with 8 bases lying between them. CDR3 DNA: TGTGCCAGCGCCGGGGTAGCCAAAAACATTCAGTACTTC. This gives the protein CASAGVAKNIQYF.

The chain employs TRBV6-2 or TRBV6-3 and TRBJ1-5; 9 nucleotides align to TRBD1. The V and J ends lost 0 bases and 1 base, in that order; junction bases with no gene match: 10. In germline, CDR1 is MNHEY, CDR2 SVGEGT. The CDR3 spans 19 residues. The CDR3 sequence is CASSYSYRGQVGSNQPQHF. The DNA of the CDR3 is TGTGCCAGCAGTTACTCGTACAGGGGGCAGGTGGGAAGCAATCAGCCCCAGCATTTT.

This clonotype was counted at least ten times. The chain employs TRBV18 and TRBJ2-5, with D unclear. The V end lost 3 bases, the J end lost 5 bases, and 10 bases lay between the germline ends. Germline V gene sequence: CDR1 KGHSH, CDR2 LQKENI. The CDR3 totals 13 residues. The CDR3 region has the DNA TGTGCCAGCTCACCGGACGTCGCCGAGACCCAGTACTTC. Its translation: CASSPDVAETQYF.